The T cell receptor (beta chain) described here comes from a study of PD-L1 blockade in urothelial cancer. Whole-study context: The study started patients on atezolizumab in the mid-2010s, giving 1,200 mg intravenously every 3 weeks. Analyses used blood from 3 weeks (second dose) and 6 weeks after treatment start. Median T cell yield from blood was 120,000 to 150,000.

The CDR3 is made up of 11 amino acids. Between the trimmed V and J ends, which lost 1 base and 7 bases, there was a span of 5 bases. Germline V CDR1 and CDR2: LGHNA, YNFKEQ. The method was immunoSEQ multiplex PCR; TCRdb's version includes in-frame clones alone and lacks a portion of them. Here the sample spans almost 50,000 clones, around four fifths being singletons. Time point meaning: pretreatment peripheral blood. Sequences were derived from PBMCs, sampled around atezolizumab (anti-PD-L1) treatment. The chain links TRBV4-2 to TRBJ2-7, with D perhaps matching TRBD2 (5 bases). This receptor was obtained from a man in his 70s with urothelial cancer. Written as DNA, the CDR3 is TGTGCCAGCAGCCAAGGGAGGGAGCAGTACTTC. This translates into CASSQGREQYF.